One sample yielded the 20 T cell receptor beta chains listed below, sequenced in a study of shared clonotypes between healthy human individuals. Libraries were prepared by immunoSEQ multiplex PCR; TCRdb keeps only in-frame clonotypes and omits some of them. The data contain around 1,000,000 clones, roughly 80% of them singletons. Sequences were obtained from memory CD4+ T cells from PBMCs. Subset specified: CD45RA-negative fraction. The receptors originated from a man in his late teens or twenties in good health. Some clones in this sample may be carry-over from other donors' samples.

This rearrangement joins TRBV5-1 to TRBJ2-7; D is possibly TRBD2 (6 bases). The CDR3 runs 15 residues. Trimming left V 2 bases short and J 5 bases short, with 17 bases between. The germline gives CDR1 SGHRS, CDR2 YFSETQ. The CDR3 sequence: CASSFYGGGWNEQYF. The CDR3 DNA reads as TGCGCCAGCAGCTTTTATGGGGGAGGTTGGAACGAGCAGTACTTC. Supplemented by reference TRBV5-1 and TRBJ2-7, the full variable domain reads KAGVTQTPRYLIKTRGQQVTLSCSPISGHRSVSWYQQTPGQGLQFLFEYFSETQRNKGNFPGRFSGRQFSNSRSEMNVSTLELGDSALYLCASSFYGGGWNEQYFGPGTRLTVT.

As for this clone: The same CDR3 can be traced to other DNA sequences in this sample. The DNA for the CDR3 is TGCGCCAGCAGCTTGGGCCTAGCGGGAGCCACAGATACGCAGTATTTT. Its protein product is CASSLGLAGATDTQYF. The rearrangement joins TRBV5-1 to TRBJ2-3, with 10 bases matching TRBD2. V shed 0 bases, J shed 2 bases, and the junction held 3 bases outside the gene matches. The germline gives CDR1 SGHRS, CDR2 YFSETQ. The CDR3 has 16 residues.

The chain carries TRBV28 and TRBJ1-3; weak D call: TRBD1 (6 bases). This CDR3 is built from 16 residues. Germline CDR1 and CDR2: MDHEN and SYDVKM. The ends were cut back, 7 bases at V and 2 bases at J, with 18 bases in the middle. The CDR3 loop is CASNGQGKPTGNTIYF. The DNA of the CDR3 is TGTGCCAGCAACGGGCAGGGGAAACCGACTGGAAACACCATATATTTT.

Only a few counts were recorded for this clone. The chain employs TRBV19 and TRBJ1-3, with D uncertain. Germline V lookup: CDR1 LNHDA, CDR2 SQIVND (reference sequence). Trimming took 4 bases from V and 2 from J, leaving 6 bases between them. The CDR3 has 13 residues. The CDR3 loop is CASSTETGNTIYF. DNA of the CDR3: TGTGCCAGTAGTACGGAAACTGGAAACACCATATATTTT. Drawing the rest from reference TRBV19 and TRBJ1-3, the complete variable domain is DGGITQSPKYLFRKEGQNVTLSCEQNLNHDAMYWYRQDPGQGLRLIYYSQIVNDFQKGDIAEGYSVSREKKESFPLTVTSAQKNPTAFYLCASSTETGNTIYFGEGSWLTVV.

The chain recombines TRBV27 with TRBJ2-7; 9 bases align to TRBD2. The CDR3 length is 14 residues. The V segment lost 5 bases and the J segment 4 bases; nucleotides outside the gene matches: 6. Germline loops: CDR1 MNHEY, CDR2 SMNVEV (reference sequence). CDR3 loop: CASSPLAGVYEQYF. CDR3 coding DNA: TGTGCCAGCAGTCCATTAGCGGGAGTGTACGAGCAGTACTTC.

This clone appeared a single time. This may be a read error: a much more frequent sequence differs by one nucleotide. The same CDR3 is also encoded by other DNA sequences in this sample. CDR3 nucleotides: TGTGCCATCAGTGAAGGACAGATTGCTGGTTACACCTTC. Amino acid sequence: CAISEGQIAGYTF. V usage is TRBV6-5 and J usage is TRBJ1-2; D is perhaps TRBD1 (6 bases). There are 13 residues in the CDR3. Germline V lookup: CDR1 MNHEY, CDR2 SVGAGI.

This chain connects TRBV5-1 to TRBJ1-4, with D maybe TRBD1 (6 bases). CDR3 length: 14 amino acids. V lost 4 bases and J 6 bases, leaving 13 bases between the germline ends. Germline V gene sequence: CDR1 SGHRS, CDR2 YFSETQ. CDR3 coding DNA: TGCGCCAGCAGCCTGGACAGTTTCTATGAAAAACTGTTTTTT. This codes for CASSLDSFYEKLFF.

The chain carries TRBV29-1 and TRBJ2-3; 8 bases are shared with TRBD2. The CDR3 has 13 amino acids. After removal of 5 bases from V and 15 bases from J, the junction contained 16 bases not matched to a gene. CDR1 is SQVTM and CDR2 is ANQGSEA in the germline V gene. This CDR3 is CSVLPRTSPPQYF. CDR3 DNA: TGCAGCGTTCTACCCCGGACTAGCCCCCCCCAATATTTT.

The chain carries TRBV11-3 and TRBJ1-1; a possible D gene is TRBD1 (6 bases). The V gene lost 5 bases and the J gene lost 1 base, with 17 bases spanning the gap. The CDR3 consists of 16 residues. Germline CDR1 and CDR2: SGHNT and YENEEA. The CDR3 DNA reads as TGTGCCAGCAGCCCCTACAGGGAGTCCCCGAACACTGAAGCTTTCTTT. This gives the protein CASSPYRESPNTEAFF.

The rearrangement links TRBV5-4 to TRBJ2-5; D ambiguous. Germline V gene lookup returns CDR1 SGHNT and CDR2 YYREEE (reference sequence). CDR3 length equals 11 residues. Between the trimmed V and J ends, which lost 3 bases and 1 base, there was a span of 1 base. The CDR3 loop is CASSSQETQYF. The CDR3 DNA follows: TGTGCCAGCAGCTCCCAAGAGACCCAGTACTTC.

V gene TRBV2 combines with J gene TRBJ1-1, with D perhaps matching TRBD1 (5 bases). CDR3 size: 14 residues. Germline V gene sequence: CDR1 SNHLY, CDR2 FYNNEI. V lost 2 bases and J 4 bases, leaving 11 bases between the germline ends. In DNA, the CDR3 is TGTGCCAGCAGTGAAACGCAAAGGGGCACTGAAGCTTTCTTT. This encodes CASSETQRGTEAFF. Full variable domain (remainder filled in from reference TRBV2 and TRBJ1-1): EPEVTQTPSHQVTQMGQEVILRCVPISNHLYFYWYRQILGQKVEFLVSFYNNEISEKSEIFDDQFSVERPDGSNFTLKIRSTKLEDSAMYFCASSETQRGTEAFFGQGTRLTVV.

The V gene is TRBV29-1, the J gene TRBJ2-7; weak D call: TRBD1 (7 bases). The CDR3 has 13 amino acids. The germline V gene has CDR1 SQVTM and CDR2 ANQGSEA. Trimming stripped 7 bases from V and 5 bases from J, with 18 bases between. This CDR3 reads CSGRDSRAHEQYF. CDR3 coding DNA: TGCAGCGGGCGGGACAGCCGGGCCCACGAGCAGTACTTC.

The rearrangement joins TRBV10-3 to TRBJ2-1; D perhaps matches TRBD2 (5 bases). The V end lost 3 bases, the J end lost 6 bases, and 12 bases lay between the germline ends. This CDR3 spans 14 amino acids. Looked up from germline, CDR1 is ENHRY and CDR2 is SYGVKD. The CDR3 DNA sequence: TGTGCCATCAGTGACGTGGGAGCCGTCAATGAGCAGTTCTTC. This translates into CAISDVGAVNEQFF.

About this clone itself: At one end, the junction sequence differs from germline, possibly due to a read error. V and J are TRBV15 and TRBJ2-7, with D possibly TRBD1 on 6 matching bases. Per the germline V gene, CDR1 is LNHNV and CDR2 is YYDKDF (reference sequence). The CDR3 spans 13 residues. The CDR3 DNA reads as TGTGCCACCAGCAGAGGTACCGGGACAAGTTTGAACTTC. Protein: CATSRGTGTSLNF. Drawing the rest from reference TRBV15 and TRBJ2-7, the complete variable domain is DAMVIQNPRYQVTQFGKPVTLSCSQTLNHNVMYWYQQKSSQAPKLLFHYYDKDFNNEADTPDNFQSRRPNTSFCFLDIRSPGLGDTAMYLCATSRGTGTSLNFGPGTRLTVT.

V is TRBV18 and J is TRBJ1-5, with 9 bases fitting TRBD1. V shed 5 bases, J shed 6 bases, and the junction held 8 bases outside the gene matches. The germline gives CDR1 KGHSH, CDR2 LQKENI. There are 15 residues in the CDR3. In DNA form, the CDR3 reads TGTGCCAGCTCATCACAGGGGGCGAGCGGTCAGCCCCAGCATTTT. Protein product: CASSSQGASGQPQHF.

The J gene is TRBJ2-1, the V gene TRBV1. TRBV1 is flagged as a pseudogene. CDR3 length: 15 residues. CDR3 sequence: CTSSQRGAGSTKQFF. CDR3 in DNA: TGCACCAGCAGCCAGAGGGGGGCGGGATCCACTAAGCAGTTCTTC.

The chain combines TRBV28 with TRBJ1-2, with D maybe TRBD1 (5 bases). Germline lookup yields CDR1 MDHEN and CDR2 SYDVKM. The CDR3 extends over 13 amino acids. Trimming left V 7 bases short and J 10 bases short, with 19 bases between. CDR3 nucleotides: TGTGCCAGCATTTCCGGGACGGGAGGCCCCTACACCTTC. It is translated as CASISGTGGPYTF.

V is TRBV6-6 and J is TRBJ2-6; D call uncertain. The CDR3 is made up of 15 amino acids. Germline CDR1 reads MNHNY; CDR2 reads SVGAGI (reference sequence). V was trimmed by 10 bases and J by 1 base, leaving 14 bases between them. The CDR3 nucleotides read TGTGCCACCCGCTCGACCGGGTCTGGGGCCAACGTCCTGACTTTC. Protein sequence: CATRSTGSGANVLTF.

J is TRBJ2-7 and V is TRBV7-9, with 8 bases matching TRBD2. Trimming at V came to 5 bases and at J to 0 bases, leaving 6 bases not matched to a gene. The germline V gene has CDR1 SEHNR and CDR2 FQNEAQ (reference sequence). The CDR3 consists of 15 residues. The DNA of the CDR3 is TGTGCCAGCAGCCCCCCCAGCGGGGGCTCCTACGAGCAGTACTTC. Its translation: CASSPPSGGSYEQYF.

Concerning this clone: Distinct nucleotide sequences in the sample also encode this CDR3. In nucleotides, the CDR3 is TGCGCCAGCAGCTTGGGGCAGAAAGAGACCCAGTACTTC. Encoded protein: CASSLGQKETQYF. V and J are TRBV5-1 and TRBJ2-5; D not resolved. Germline V gene lookup returns CDR1 SGHRS and CDR2 YFSETQ. This CDR3 is built from 13 residues. Deletions cut 0 bases from V and 3 bases from J, with 6 bases between.